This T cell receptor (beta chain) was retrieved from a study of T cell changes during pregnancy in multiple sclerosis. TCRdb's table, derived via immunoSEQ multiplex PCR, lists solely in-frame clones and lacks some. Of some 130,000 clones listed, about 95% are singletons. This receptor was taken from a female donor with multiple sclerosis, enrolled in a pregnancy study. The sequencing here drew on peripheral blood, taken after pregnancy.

In DNA, the CDR3 is TGTGCCAGTAGTATCCCGGGACAGGGACAGCCCCAGCATTTT. It translates to CASSIPGQGQPQHF. This chain joins TRBV19 and TRBJ1-5; 9 nucleotides agree with TRBD1. V trimming: 3 bases; J trimming: 7 bases; junction bases outside the gene matches: 4. The CDR3 contains 14 residues. The germline V gene has CDR1 LNHDA and CDR2 SQIVND (reference sequence).